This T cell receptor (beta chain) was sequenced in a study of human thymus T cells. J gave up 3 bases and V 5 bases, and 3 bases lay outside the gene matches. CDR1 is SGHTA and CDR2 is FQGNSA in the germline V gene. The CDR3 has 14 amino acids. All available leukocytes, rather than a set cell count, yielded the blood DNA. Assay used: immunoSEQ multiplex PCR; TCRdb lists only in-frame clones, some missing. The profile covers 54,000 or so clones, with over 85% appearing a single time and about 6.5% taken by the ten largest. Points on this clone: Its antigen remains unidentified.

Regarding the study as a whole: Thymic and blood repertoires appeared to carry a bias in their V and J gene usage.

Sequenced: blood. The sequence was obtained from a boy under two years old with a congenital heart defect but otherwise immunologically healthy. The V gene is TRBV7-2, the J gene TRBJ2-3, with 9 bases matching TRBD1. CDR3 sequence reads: CASSRQGETDTQYF. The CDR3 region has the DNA TGTGCCAGCAGCAGACAGGGGGAAACAGATACGCAGTATTTT.